A single sample gave rise to the 28 T cell receptor beta chains below, sequenced in a study of blood T cell repertoires in COVID-19 (dated by TCRdb to the early 2020s). Library preparation was by the immunoSEQ multiplex PCR assay. TCRdb's version of the immuneACCESS table is confined to in-frame rearrangements and falls short of the full clone set. An unresolved V gene accounts for under half of the shortfall where checked; the remainder is of unknown origin. In this sample the table shows approximately 300,000 clones, about 89% of which occur a single time. The ten most abundant clones make up 4% to 6% of the sample. Sequenced input: PBMCs or T cells enriched from blood (not recorded which). The source is a man in his 60s who had recovered from COVID-19.

The chain carries TRBV5-1 and TRBJ2-3; 13 nucleotides match TRBD2. The CDR3 spans 18 residues. V gave up 4 bases and J gave up 3 bases; unmatched junction bases: 11. Germline assignment: CDR1 SGHRS and CDR2 YFSETQ. CDR3 sequence reads: CASSPGLAGVIQTDTQYF. CDR3 bases: TGCGCCAGCAGCCCAGGACTAGCGGGAGTGATCCAGACAGATACGCAGTATTTT.

This chain joins TRBV27 and TRBJ2-7; 10 nucleotides match TRBD2. Germline V gene data show CDR1 as MNHEY and CDR2 as SMNVEV (reference sequence). The trim removed 5 bases at V and 2 bases at J, leaving 12 bases unmatched. The CDR3 is 17 residues long. The CDR3 nucleotides are TGTGCCAGCAGTCCCCATACCCTAGCGGGGGTTCCCTACGAGCAGTACTTC. Translating gives CASSPHTLAGVPYEQYF.

This chain links TRBV24-1 with TRBJ2-1, with D hard to call. V was cut by 2 bases and J by 8 bases, with 9 bases left in between. The CDR3 runs 13 residues. Germline CDR1 reads KGHDR; CDR2 reads SFDVKD. In DNA form, the CDR3 reads TGTGCCACCAGTGATTCTGGGCGTGATGAGCAGTTCTTC. Its translation: CATSDSGRDEQFF.

This clone was seen only once. The chain joins TRBV18 to TRBJ2-2, with D possibly being TRBD2 (6 bases). Looked up from germline, CDR1 is KGHSH and CDR2 is LQKENI. Trimming removed 6 bases from V and 0 bases from J, with 8 bases in between. The CDR3 has 14 amino acids. The CDR3 loop reads CASSGSPNTGELFF. DNA for the CDR3: TGTGCCAGCTCCGGGAGTCCGAACACCGGGGAGCTGTTTTTT. Full variable domain (outside the CDR3, taken from reference TRBV18 and TRBJ2-2): NAGVMQNPRHLVRRRGQEARLRCSPMKGHSHVYWYRQLPEEGLKFMVYLQKENIIDESGMPKERFSAEFPKEGPSILRIQQVVRGDSAAYFCASSGSPNTGELFFGEGSRLTVL.

The rearrangement joins TRBV2 to TRBJ1-1; possible D gene TRBD1, 5 bases. CDR3 size: 13 residues. Trimming cost V 6 bases and J 4 bases, with 12 bases left between them. In germline, CDR1 is SNHLY, CDR2 FYNNEI. The CDR3 sequence is CASRGEGSTEAFF. DNA of the CDR3: TGTGCCAGCAGGGGGGAGGGGTCCACTGAAGCTTTCTTT.

This chain links TRBV19 with TRBJ2-6; TRBD1 is a possible D gene (7 bases). Germline V gene data show CDR1 as LNHDA and CDR2 as SQIVND (reference sequence). There are 14 residues in the CDR3. V lost 9 bases to trimming and J lost 3 bases, with 12 bases between them. CDR3 bases: TGTGCCAGCGGAGGGGGCTTTGGGGCCAACGTCCTGACTTTC. Its protein is CASGGGFGANVLTF.

This clone showed up just once. This chain links TRBV7-8 with TRBJ1-3, with a weak D call TRBD1 (5 bases). V was cut by 5 bases and J by 4 bases, with 15 bases left in between. Germline-derived CDR1 and CDR2 are SGHVS and FQNEAQ. This CDR3 spans 15 amino acids. The CDR3 protein is CASSLDSGFGNTIYF. CDR3 nucleotide sequence: TGTGCCAGCAGCCTTGATTCAGGGTTCGGAAACACCATATATTTT.

This clone was detected a few times. J is TRBJ1-6 and V is TRBV11-2; D call uncertain. Looked up from germline, CDR1 is SGHAT and CDR2 is FQNNGV. Trimming stripped 1 base from V and 8 bases from J, with 12 bases between. The CDR3 has 15 amino acids. The CDR3 protein is CASSLVETAYSPLHF. The CDR3 DNA sequence: TGTGCCAGCAGCTTAGTTGAAACTGCCTATTCACCCCTCCACTTT. Full variable domain (remainder filled in from reference TRBV11-2 and TRBJ1-6): EAGVAQSPRYKIIEKRQSVAFWCNPISGHATLYWYQQILGQGPKLLIQFQNNGVVDDSQLPKDRFSAERLKGVDSTLKIQPAKLEDSAVYLCASSLVETAYSPLHFGNGTRLTVT.

This clone was counted a few times. The chain has TRBV6-6 and TRBJ2-1; tentatively, D is TRBD2 (6 bases). V lost 5 bases to trimming and J lost 0 bases, with 20 bases between them. This CDR3 is 18 amino acids long. Germline CDR1 MNHNY, CDR2 SVGAGI (reference sequence). CDR3 sequence: CASSQIRSGPSSYNEQFF. Here the CDR3 DNA reads TGTGCCAGCAGTCAAATTCGTAGCGGCCCAAGCTCCTACAATGAGCAGTTCTTC.

The chain is built from TRBV19 and TRBJ2-3, with D maybe TRBD2 (6 bases). The V end was cut by 10 bases, the J end by 6 bases, with 20 bases between. This CDR3 has 14 residues. From germline, CDR1 is LNHDA and CDR2 SQIVND (reference sequence). The CDR3 loop is CATSRGGMVDTQYF. CDR3 sequence (DNA): TGTGCCACCAGTCGCGGCGGGATGGTGGATACGCAGTATTTT.

This chain links TRBV18 with TRBJ1-5, with D hard to call. This CDR3 contains 12 residues. Germline lookup yields CDR1 KGHSH and CDR2 LQKENI. The ends were cut back, 3 bases at V and 7 bases at J, with 7 bases in the middle. The chain's CDR3 is CASSPAGQPQHF. CDR3 DNA: TGTGCCAGCTCACCTGCGGGACAGCCCCAGCATTTT.

This sequence joins TRBV6-5 and TRBJ1-1; D is undetermined. Trimming took 4 bases from V and 10 from J, leaving 16 bases between them. Germline V gene sequence: CDR1 MNHEY, CDR2 SVGAGI. The CDR3 covers 13 residues. In nucleotides, the CDR3 is TGTGCCAGCAGTTCTACCTACCCCGCCGGAGCTTTCTTT. This sequence encodes CASSSTYPAGAFF.

V and J are TRBV19 and TRBJ2-5; the D is unclear. CDR1 and CDR2 from the germline V gene are LNHDA and SQIVND (reference sequence). Trimming took off 7 bases at V and 2 bases at J, with 17 bases between the two ends. CDR3 length equals 15 residues. The CDR3 loop is CASTLSRLNQETQYF. In nucleotides, the CDR3 is TGTGCCAGTACCCTCTCGCGGCTGAATCAAGAGACCCAGTACTTC.

The V and J genes are TRBV2 and TRBJ2-7; TRBD2 is a possible D gene (5 bases). Germline lookup yields CDR1 SNHLY and CDR2 FYNNEI. The CDR3 length is 14 residues. V gave up 8 bases and J gave up 3 bases, with 17 bases separating them. The CDR3: CASLGDLGIYEQYF. CDR3 bases: TGTGCCAGCTTAGGAGATCTCGGGATCTACGAGCAGTACTTC. The full variable domain, in which reference TRBV2 and TRBJ2-7 provide the parts outside the CDR3, is EPEVTQTPSHQVTQMGQEVILRCVPISNHLYFYWYRQILGQKVEFLVSFYNNEISEKSEIFDDQFSVERPDGSNFTLKIRSTKLEDSAMYFCASLGDLGIYEQYFGPGTRLTVT.

This chain links TRBV7-2 with TRBJ2-7, with 9 bases aligning to TRBD2. CDR3 length: 17 residues. Losses at the gene ends were 1 base for V and 3 bases for J; bases not matched to a gene: 10. CDR1 is SGHTA, CDR2 FQGNSA, per germline. CDR3 sequence reads: CASSLVRRLAGNYEQYF. The CDR3 region has the DNA TGTGCCAGCAGCTTAGTGCGGCGCCTAGCGGGGAACTACGAGCAGTACTTC.

This rearrangement joins TRBV3-1 (or the pseudogene TRBV3-2) to TRBJ2-3, with 12 nucleotides matching TRBD2. Germline assignment: CDR1 LGHDT and CDR2 YNNKEL (reference sequence). CDR3 size: 17 residues. The junction had 13 bases not matched to a gene; V was cut back by 6 bases and J by 6 bases. The CDR3 sequence is CASSFGPSGRARDTQYF. The CDR3 DNA reads TGTGCCAGCAGTTTTGGGCCTAGCGGGAGGGCCAGGGATACGCAGTATTTT.

J is TRBJ2-3 and V is TRBV29-1, with TRBD2 matching 9 bases. This CDR3 region has 17 residues. CDR1 is SQVTM and CDR2 is ANQGSEA in the germline V gene. Trimming cost V 6 bases and J 1 base; bases outside gene matches: 14. For the CDR3, the DNA is TGCAGCGTCGGAGGCTTGCGCGGGAGGGGAGGCACAGATACGCAGTATTTT. Protein: CSVGGLRGRGGTDTQYF.

In this sample, this clone turned up a few times. Other nucleotide sequences from this sample produce the same CDR3. The rearrangement uses TRBV28 and TRBJ2-6; 7 positions match TRBD2. J gave up 4 bases and V 4 bases, and 4 bases lay outside the gene matches. This CDR3 is 15 amino acids long. Germline values: CDR1 MDHEN, CDR2 SYDVKM. In nucleotides, the CDR3 is TGTGCCAGCAGTTCCCTAGCGGCCGGGGCCAACGTCCTGACTTTC. The encoded protein is CASSSLAAGANVLTF. Using reference TRBV28 and TRBJ2-6 for the parts outside the CDR3, the full variable domain is DVKVTQSSRYLVKRTGEKVFLECVQDMDHENMFWYRQDPGLGLRLIYFSYDVKMKEKGDIPEGYSVSREKKERFSLILESASTNQTSMYLCASSSLAAGANVLTFGAGSRLTVL.

The chain's CDR3 is CASSIGLAGGNEQFF. The CDR3 region has the DNA TGTGCCAGCAGCATTGGACTAGCGGGAGGGAATGAGCAGTTCTTC. This chain links TRBV7-2 with TRBJ2-1; 15 nucleotides align to TRBD2. V was clipped by 5 bases and J by 7 bases; unmatched bases: 3. Germline CDR1 is SGHTA and CDR2 is FQGNSA. The CDR3 has 15 amino acids.

This chain joins TRBV28 and TRBJ2-5; 12 bases map to TRBD2. Germline CDR1 reads MDHEN; CDR2 reads SYDVKM. The CDR3 contains 16 residues. The ends lost 7 bases at V and 7 bases at J; junction bases unmatched: 13. This CDR3 reads CASIPAGLAGRGTQYF. Written as DNA, the CDR3 is TGTGCCAGCATTCCCGCCGGACTAGCGGGAAGGGGGACCCAGTACTTC.

This chain connects TRBV4-1 to TRBJ2-7; 8 nucleotides align to TRBD2. Losses at the gene ends were 3 bases for V and 7 bases for J; bases not matched to a gene: 8. CDR3 length: 14 amino acids. Germline V lookup: CDR1 MGHRA, CDR2 YSYEKL. Written as DNA, the CDR3 is TGCGCCAGCAGCCAGGGGGGCGGGAGGACTGAGCAGTACTTC. This encodes CASSQGGGRTEQYF.

Remarks on this clone: The junction does not match germline at one end; this may be a read error. This chain links TRBV7-7 with TRBJ2-5; 14 bases align to TRBD2. Germline CDR1 reads SSHAT; CDR2 reads FNYEAQ (reference sequence). This CDR3 has 15 residues. CDR3 DNA sequence: TGTGCTAGCAGCCCCCGACTAGCGGGAGGGGAGACCCAGTACTTC. Protein sequence: CASSPRLAGGETQYF.

About this clone: The same CDR3 can be traced to other DNA sequences in this sample. The chain has TRBV5-1 and TRBJ1-2; 9 bases align to TRBD1. Germline loops: CDR1 SGHRS, CDR2 YFSETQ. J was trimmed by 2 bases and V by 0 bases; bases with no gene match: 2. The CDR3 loop spans 15 amino acids. The chain's CDR3 is CASSLGDRANYGYTF. The CDR3 nucleotides read TGCGCCAGCAGCTTGGGGGACAGGGCGAACTATGGCTACACCTTC.

The chain links TRBV7-8 to TRBJ1-4; D perhaps matches TRBD1 (5 bases). CDR3 length equals 15 residues. Germline V gives CDR1 SGHVS, CDR2 FQNEAQ. The germline V and J ends were trimmed by 4 bases and 7 bases, with 16 bases remaining between them. The CDR3 DNA reads as TGTGCCAGCAGCTCACACGGGGGAGACGGTGAAAAACTGTTTTTT. This translates into CASSSHGGDGEKLFF.

This clone was recorded only once. This chain links TRBV15 with TRBJ1-1; no definite D call. This CDR3 is 12 amino acids long. CDR1 and CDR2 (germline): LNHNV, YYDKDF (reference sequence). V lost 11 bases, J lost 0 bases, and 10 bases lay in between. The CDR3 reads CASGGLNTEAFF. CDR3 DNA: TGTGCCTCAGGAGGTTTGAACACTGAAGCTTTCTTT.

J is TRBJ1-5 and V is TRBV29-1; perhaps TRBD1 as D (5 bases). This CDR3 contains 13 residues. Germline CDR1 reads SQVTM; CDR2 reads ANQGSEA. Trimming shortened V by 6 bases and J by 4 bases, and 13 bases separated the two germline ends. In DNA, the CDR3 is TGCAGCGTAGGTAGGGGACTAAATCAGCCCCAGCATTTT. This gives the protein CSVGRGLNQPQHF.

The chain is built from TRBV5-6 and TRBJ1-5; D remains unclear. Germline V gene sequence: CDR1 SGHDT, CDR2 YYEEEE. The V and J ends lost 4 bases and 3 bases respectively, with 14 bases between them. The CDR3 spans 15 residues. CDR3 bases: TGTGCCAGCAGCCTGCAATCAGGCCACAATCAGCCCCAGCATTTT. Translating gives CASSLQSGHNQPQHF. Full variable domain (remainder filled in from reference TRBV5-6 and TRBJ1-5): DAGVTQSPTHLIKTRGQQVTLRCSPKSGHDTVSWYQQALGQGPQFIFQYYEEEERQRGNFPDRFSGHQFPNYSSELNVNALLLGDSALYLCASSLQSGHNQPQHFGDGTRLSIL.

The rearrangement uses TRBV19 and TRBJ2-1, with 9 bases lining up with TRBD2. The CDR3 runs to 17 residues. With V trimmed by 0 bases and J by 7 bases, 10 bases remained unmatched. Germline loops: CDR1 LNHDA, CDR2 SQIVND (reference sequence). The chain's CDR3 is CASSIEFRTSAWNEQFF. Written as DNA, the CDR3 is TGTGCCAGTAGTATAGAATTCAGGACTAGCGCTTGGAATGAGCAGTTCTTC.